The 26 T cell receptor beta chains reported below all come from one sample, sequenced in a study of control samples from healthy donors and cancer patients. Profiling relied on immunoSEQ multiplex PCR, and the TCRdb table lists in-frame clones only, not all of them. The data show 150,000 to 200,000 clones, 92% seen once. The sequencing input was blood. These receptors were collected from a woman aged 30 to 39 in good health.

The rearrangement joins TRBV10-2 to TRBJ2-7, with TRBD1 matching over 9 bases. With 6 bases clipped from V and 0 bases from J, the junction kept 6 bases outside the gene matches. Germline CDR1 is WSHSY and CDR2 is SAAADI. The CDR3 extends over 15 amino acids. CDR3: CASRLGQGFSYEQYF. The CDR3 DNA is TGCGCCAGCAGATTGGGACAGGGCTTCTCCTACGAGCAGTACTTC.

The rearrangement joins TRBV24-1 to TRBJ2-7, with a weak D call TRBD1 (6 bases). CDR1 KGHDR and CDR2 SFDVKD come from the germline V gene. The CDR3 contains 16 residues. Trimming removed 8 bases from V and 6 bases from J, with 25 bases in between. CDR3 nucleotide sequence: TGTGCCACCATAAGGATTCTGGGACACCTACCCCTCGAGCAGTACTTC. Amino acid sequence: CATIRILGHLPLEQYF.

The V gene is TRBV5-6, the J gene TRBJ2-1; possibly TRBD1 for D (6 bases). The V gene lost 6 bases and the J gene lost 4 bases, with 17 bases spanning the gap. This CDR3 is 15 amino acids long. CDR1 is SGHDT, CDR2 YYEEEE, per germline. The CDR3 DNA sequence: TGTGCCAGCAACCCTACAGGGACCGCATACAATGAGCAGTTCTTC. This codes for CASNPTGTAYNEQFF.

This rearrangement joins TRBV19 to TRBJ2-7, with a possible D match to TRBD1 (6 bases). Trimming removed 11 bases from V and 3 bases from J, with 17 bases in between. CDR1 LNHDA and CDR2 SQIVND come from the germline V gene (reference sequence). The CDR3 totals 13 residues. CDR3 loop: CARLQGLGYEQYF. In DNA, the CDR3 is TGTGCCCGCCTCCAGGGGTTGGGCTACGAGCAGTACTTC.

This rearrangement joins TRBV7-9 to TRBJ1-5; no reliable D call. Per germline, CDR1 SEHNR and CDR2 FQNEAQ (reference sequence). This CDR3 is built from 12 residues. Trimming shortened V by 4 bases and J by 4 bases, and 5 bases separated the two germline ends. Here the CDR3 reads CASSSQNQPQHF. The CDR3 DNA sequence: TGTGCCAGCAGCTCTCAAAATCAGCCCCAGCATTTT.

This sequence joins TRBV28 and TRBJ1-3, with 7 bases fitting TRBD1. CDR3 length: 18 residues. Germline CDR1 is MDHEN and CDR2 is SYDVKM. J gave up 0 bases and V 4 bases, and 12 bases lay outside the gene matches. The CDR3 DNA follows: TGTGCCAGCAGTTGGGCATCCGGGACAGTTTTCTCTGGAAACACCATATATTTT. Amino acids: CASSWASGTVFSGNTIYF.

The rearrangement joins TRBV27 to TRBJ1-5; the match to TRBD1 covers 8 bases. The ends lost 4 bases at V and 1 base at J; junction bases unmatched: 3. The V gene's germline CDR1 is MNHEY and CDR2 SMNVEV (reference sequence). The CDR3 spans 15 residues. The CDR3 here is CASSSTGVSNQPQHF. CDR3 nucleotide sequence: TGTGCCAGCAGTTCGACAGGGGTCAGCAATCAGCCCCAGCATTTT.

The CDR3, as DNA: TGTGCCACCAGTGGCCAGTCTGGTTTTGGAGAGACCCAGTACTTC. Its translation is CATSGQSGFGETQYF. The chain couples TRBV24-1 to TRBJ2-5; D ambiguous. V lost 5 bases, J lost 4 bases, and 16 bases lay in between. Germline V gene sequence: CDR1 KGHDR, CDR2 SFDVKD. CDR3 size: 15 residues.

The chain employs TRBV28 and TRBJ2-3; D is unresolved. The CDR3 sequence is 15 residues long. CDR1 is MDHEN and CDR2 is SYDVKM in the germline V gene. Deletions cut 3 bases from V and 1 base from J, with 11 bases between. CDR3 in amino acids: CASSFSQDGTDTQYF. The CDR3 DNA is TGTGCCAGCAGTTTCAGTCAAGATGGCACAGATACGCAGTATTTT.

The gene calls are TRBV5-1 and TRBJ2-2; 7 bases match TRBD2. J gave up 3 bases and V 4 bases, and 9 bases lay outside the gene matches. The CDR3 contains 16 residues. Germline V gene data show CDR1 as SGHRS and CDR2 as YFSETQ. The CDR3 loop is CASSLAASGYTGELFF. The CDR3 DNA follows: TGCGCCAGCAGCCTGGCCGCTAGCGGATACACCGGGGAGCTGTTTTTT. Filled out from reference TRBV5-1 and TRBJ2-2, the complete variable domain reads KAGVTQTPRYLIKTRGQQVTLSCSPISGHRSVSWYQQTPGQGLQFLFEYFSETQRNKGNFPGRFSGRQFSNSRSEMNVSTLELGDSALYLCASSLAASGYTGELFFGEGSRLTVL.

The CDR3 DNA sequence: TGTGCCAGCAGGTCCGGGGGGACAGTAAACACTGAAGCTTTCTTT. It specifies CASRSGGTVNTEAFF. The J gene is TRBJ1-1, the V gene TRBV27, with 7 bases aligning to TRBD1. This CDR3 comprises 15 residues. Per germline, CDR1 MNHEY and CDR2 SMNVEV (reference sequence). V trimming: 6 bases; J trimming: 2 bases; junction bases outside the gene matches: 9.

V usage is TRBV6-5 and J usage is TRBJ1-2, with a possible D match to TRBD1 (5 bases). Germline V gene data show CDR1 as MNHEY and CDR2 as SVGAGI. The CDR3 totals 13 residues. V was trimmed by 6 bases and J by 4 bases, leaving 12 bases between them. The CDR3 loop reads CASSPRDSYGYTF. CDR3 sequence (DNA): TGTGCCAGCAGCCCACGGGACTCCTATGGCTACACCTTC.

The rearrangement uses TRBV7-6 and TRBJ2-2, with 9 bases aligning to TRBD2. Germline V gene data show CDR1 as SGHVS and CDR2 as FNYEAQ. J gave up 4 bases and V 6 bases, and 6 bases lay outside the gene matches. This CDR3 comprises 15 residues. CDR3 residues: CASRWTSAGTGELFF. DNA for the CDR3: TGTGCCAGCAGATGGACTAGCGCGGGCACCGGGGAGCTGTTTTTT.

With regard to this clone: The sample contains more than one DNA sequence encoding this CDR3. This chain links TRBV12-3 or TRBV12-4 with TRBJ2-1; D not resolved. There are 12 residues in the CDR3. V lost 6 bases to trimming and J lost 9 bases, with 12 bases between them. The CDR3 DNA sequence: TGTGCCAGCAGCCCCGGTGGCGGTGAGCAGTTCTTC. It codes for CASSPGGGEQFF.

This clone was recorded once. The chain joins TRBV5-4 to TRBJ1-2; D possibly corresponds to TRBD1 (6 bases). Germline V CDR1 and CDR2: SGHNT, YYREEE (reference sequence). The CDR3 is 15 amino acids. V lost 4 bases to trimming and J lost 0 bases, with 13 bases between them. As DNA, the CDR3 is TGTGCCAGCAGCCTAAGGACAGTAGCTAACTATGGCTACACCTTC. It specifies CASSLRTVANYGYTF.

In its sample, this clone was seen once. The genes are TRBV6-1 and TRBJ2-6, with TRBD1 matching over 8 bases. CDR3 length equals 16 residues. Germline CDR1 MNHNS, CDR2 SASEGT. With V trimmed by 3 bases and J by 4 bases, 5 bases remained unmatched. CDR3 sequence: CASSDDRGSGANVLTF. The CDR3 DNA is TGTGCCAGCAGTGATGACAGGGGATCCGGGGCCAACGTCCTGACTTTC.

This sequence joins TRBV6-2 or TRBV6-3 and TRBJ2-3, with 11 bases that match TRBD2. The CDR3 sequence is 17 residues long. Germline values: CDR1 MNHEY, CDR2 SVGEGT. Germline trimming cut 2 bases from V and 4 bases from J; bases unmatched to any gene: 8. The CDR3 nucleotides are TGTGCCAGCAGTTACGCACTAGCGGGAGTTCCGGCAGATACGCAGTATTTT. Its translation is CASSYALAGVPADTQYF.

The CDR3 sequence: CASRRDRGRWTEAFF. The DNA of the CDR3 is TGTGCCAGCAGAAGGGACAGGGGGCGGTGGACTGAAGCTTTCTTT. The J gene is TRBJ1-1, the V gene TRBV2; 12 nucleotides match TRBD1. Germline loops: CDR1 SNHLY, CDR2 FYNNEI. With 6 bases clipped from V and 5 bases from J, the junction kept 7 bases outside the gene matches. This CDR3 comprises 15 residues.

The V call is TRBV7-9, the J call TRBJ1-3, with D maybe TRBD1 (5 bases). The CDR3 covers 17 residues. Trimming pared 6 bases from V and 4 bases from J, leaving 22 bases between. CDR1 is SEHNR, CDR2 FQNEAQ, per germline (reference sequence). The CDR3 reads CASRTLRDPKGGNTIYF. The CDR3 DNA sequence: TGTGCCAGCAGGACACTGAGGGACCCGAAGGGGGGAAACACCATATATTTT. Using reference TRBV7-9 and TRBJ1-3 for the parts outside the CDR3, the full variable domain is DTGVSQNPRHKITKRGQNVTFRCDPISEHNRLYWYRQTLGQGPEFLTYFQNEAQLEKSRLLSDRFSAERPKGSFSTLEIQRTEQGDSAMYLCASRTLRDPKGGNTIYFGEGSWLTVV.

This clone appeared a single time. The chain joins TRBV9 to TRBJ1-5; D unresolved. Germline V gene lookup returns CDR1 SGDLS and CDR2 YYNGEE. Trimming removed 3 bases at V and 4 bases at J, with 8 bases between. CDR3 length equals 13 residues. For the CDR3, the DNA is TGTGCCAGCAGCGCGGACGGGAATCAGCCCCAGCATTTT. This translates into CASSADGNQPQHF.

Only one count was recorded for this clone. In nucleotides, the CDR3 is TGTGCCAGCAGAAATGGGGACATAAATGAAAAACTGTTTTTT. Translating it yields CASRNGDINEKLFF. The gene calls are TRBV6-5 and TRBJ1-4; D possibly corresponds to TRBD1 (6 bases). The V gene lost 6 bases and the J gene lost 5 bases, with 13 bases spanning the gap. CDR1 and CDR2 (germline): MNHEY, SVGAGI. This CDR3 is 14 amino acids long.

This rearrangement joins TRBV28 to TRBJ1-4, with TRBD1 matching 8 bases. This CDR3 has 16 residues. V lost 6 bases, J lost 7 bases, and 13 bases stayed unmatched. Germline loops: CDR1 MDHEN, CDR2 SYDVKM. CDR3 protein: CASSLGQGVYSEKLFF. The CDR3 bases are TGTGCCAGCAGCCTCGGACAGGGCGTTTACAGTGAAAAACTGTTTTTT.

The chain links TRBV15 to TRBJ1-2; D ambiguous. Germline CDR1 and CDR2: LNHNV and YYDKDF (reference sequence). Deletions cut 1 base from V and 4 bases from J, with 10 bases between. The CDR3 runs 14 residues. CDR3 in DNA: TGTGCCACCAGCAGAGGGACGGTGGGCTATGGCTACACCTTC. Translation: CATSRGTVGYGYTF.

V is TRBV27 and J is TRBJ2-1, with TRBD2 identical over 10 bases. From germline, CDR1 is MNHEY and CDR2 SMNVEV (reference sequence). There are 14 residues in the CDR3. The V gene end was trimmed by 10 bases and the J gene end by 9 bases; junction bases not matched to a gene: 12. The CDR3 sequence is CATRLEREGGEQFF. The CDR3 bases are TGTGCCACCCGACTCGAGCGGGAGGGAGGTGAGCAGTTCTTC.

A word on this clone: Additional DNA sequences in this sample encode the identical CDR3. The V gene is TRBV9, the J gene TRBJ1-1; D ambiguous. The CDR3 is 14 residues long. V shed 4 bases and J shed 2 bases, with 12 bases lying between them. CDR1 and CDR2 (germline): SGDLS, YYNGEE. The CDR3 here is CASSLRTGNTEAFF. The DNA for the CDR3 is TGTGCCAGCAGCCTTAGGACCGGTAACACTGAAGCTTTCTTT.

The CDR3, as DNA: TGTGCCAGCAGCTTGCAGGGGCTGAGAGATACGCAGTATTTT. Its protein product is CASSLQGLRDTQYF. V gene TRBV11-1 combines with J gene TRBJ2-3, with a weak D call TRBD1 (6 bases). Germline loops: CDR1 SGHAT, CDR2 FQDESV (reference sequence). Trimming removed 3 bases at V and 5 bases at J, with 12 bases between. The CDR3 extends over 14 amino acids. Supplemented by reference TRBV11-1 and TRBJ2-3, the full variable domain reads EAEVAQSPRYKITEKSQAVAFWCDPISGHATLYWYRQILGQGPELLVQFQDESVVDDSQLPKDRFSAERLKGVDSTLKIQPAELGDSAMYLCASSLQGLRDTQYFGPGTRLTVL.